The clone carrying this T cell receptor beta chain was seen ten or more times. The CDR3 runs to 14 residues. V gave up 5 bases and J gave up 10 bases; unmatched junction bases: 10. Germline CDR1 LNHDA, CDR2 SQIVND (reference sequence). Construction of TCR beta libraries relied on iRepertoire HTBI primers and on Arm-PCR targeting CDR3 regions. In TCRdb, the multiplex PCR reads were re-called with MiXCR into one record per CDR3 protein. The sample contains around 250,000 distinct CDR3 sequences, 18% of which appear only once. Specified time point: newly diagnosed GD, antithyroid drugs for less than 3 months. The TCR library was made from RNA extracted from PBMCs. The data were obtained in a study of regulatory T cells in long-lasting Graves disease. Whole-study context: Antithyroid drugs had been taken under 3 months by newly diagnosed Graves' patients.

The rearrangement uses TRBV19 and TRBJ1-1; TRBD1 aligns across 10 bases. The TCR sequence derives from a female donor with Graves disease. The material sequenced was peripheral blood mononuclear cells (PBMCs), taken at new diagnosis, from a patient treated with antithyroid drugs. CDR3 nucleotides: TGTGCCAGTAGTCGACGGACAGGGGGTCTCGTAGCTTTCTTT. This encodes CASSRRTGGLVAFF.